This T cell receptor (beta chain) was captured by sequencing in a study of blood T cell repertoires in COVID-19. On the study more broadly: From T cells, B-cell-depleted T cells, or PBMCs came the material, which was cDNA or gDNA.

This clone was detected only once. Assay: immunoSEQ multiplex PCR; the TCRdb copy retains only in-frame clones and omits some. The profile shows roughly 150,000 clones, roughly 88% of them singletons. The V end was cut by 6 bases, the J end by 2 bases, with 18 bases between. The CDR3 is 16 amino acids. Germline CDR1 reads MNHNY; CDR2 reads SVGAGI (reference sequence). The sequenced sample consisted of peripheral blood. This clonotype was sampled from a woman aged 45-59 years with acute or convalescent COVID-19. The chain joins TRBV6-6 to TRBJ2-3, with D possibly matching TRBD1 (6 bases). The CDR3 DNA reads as TGTGCCAGCAGGCCCGAATCGGGACACTACACAGATACGCAGTATTTT. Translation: CASRPESGHYTDTQYF.